Sequencing of this TCR beta chain was carried out in a study of memory CD4+ T cells and cytomegalovirus serostatus. General study findings and limits: About two fifths of the roughly 150 known CMV-associated TCRbeta sequences appeared in CD4+ memory.

Single viable CD3+CD4+CD8-CD45RO+ cells were sorted as the memory CD4+ T cells. CD4+ T cells were isolated by positive magnetic selection. TCRdb's table, derived via immunoSEQ multiplex PCR, lists solely in-frame clones and lacks some. Of 35,000 to 55,000 clones in the sample, 78% were seen once. Concerning this clone itself: Antigen unknown.

The length of the CDR3 is 16 residues. V was trimmed by 0 bases and J by 0 bases, leaving 11 bases between them. Germline loops: CDR1 SGDLS, CDR2 YYNGEE. This TCR derives from an adult in good health and CMV-seronegative. The chain is built from TRBV9 and TRBJ2-3; D may be TRBD2 (5 bases). The sequencing sample was made of memory CD4+ T cells from blood. CDR3 loop: CASSVVGTGSTDTQYF. In nucleotides, the CDR3 is TGTGCCAGCAGCGTAGTCGGTACGGGGAGCACAGATACGCAGTATTTT.